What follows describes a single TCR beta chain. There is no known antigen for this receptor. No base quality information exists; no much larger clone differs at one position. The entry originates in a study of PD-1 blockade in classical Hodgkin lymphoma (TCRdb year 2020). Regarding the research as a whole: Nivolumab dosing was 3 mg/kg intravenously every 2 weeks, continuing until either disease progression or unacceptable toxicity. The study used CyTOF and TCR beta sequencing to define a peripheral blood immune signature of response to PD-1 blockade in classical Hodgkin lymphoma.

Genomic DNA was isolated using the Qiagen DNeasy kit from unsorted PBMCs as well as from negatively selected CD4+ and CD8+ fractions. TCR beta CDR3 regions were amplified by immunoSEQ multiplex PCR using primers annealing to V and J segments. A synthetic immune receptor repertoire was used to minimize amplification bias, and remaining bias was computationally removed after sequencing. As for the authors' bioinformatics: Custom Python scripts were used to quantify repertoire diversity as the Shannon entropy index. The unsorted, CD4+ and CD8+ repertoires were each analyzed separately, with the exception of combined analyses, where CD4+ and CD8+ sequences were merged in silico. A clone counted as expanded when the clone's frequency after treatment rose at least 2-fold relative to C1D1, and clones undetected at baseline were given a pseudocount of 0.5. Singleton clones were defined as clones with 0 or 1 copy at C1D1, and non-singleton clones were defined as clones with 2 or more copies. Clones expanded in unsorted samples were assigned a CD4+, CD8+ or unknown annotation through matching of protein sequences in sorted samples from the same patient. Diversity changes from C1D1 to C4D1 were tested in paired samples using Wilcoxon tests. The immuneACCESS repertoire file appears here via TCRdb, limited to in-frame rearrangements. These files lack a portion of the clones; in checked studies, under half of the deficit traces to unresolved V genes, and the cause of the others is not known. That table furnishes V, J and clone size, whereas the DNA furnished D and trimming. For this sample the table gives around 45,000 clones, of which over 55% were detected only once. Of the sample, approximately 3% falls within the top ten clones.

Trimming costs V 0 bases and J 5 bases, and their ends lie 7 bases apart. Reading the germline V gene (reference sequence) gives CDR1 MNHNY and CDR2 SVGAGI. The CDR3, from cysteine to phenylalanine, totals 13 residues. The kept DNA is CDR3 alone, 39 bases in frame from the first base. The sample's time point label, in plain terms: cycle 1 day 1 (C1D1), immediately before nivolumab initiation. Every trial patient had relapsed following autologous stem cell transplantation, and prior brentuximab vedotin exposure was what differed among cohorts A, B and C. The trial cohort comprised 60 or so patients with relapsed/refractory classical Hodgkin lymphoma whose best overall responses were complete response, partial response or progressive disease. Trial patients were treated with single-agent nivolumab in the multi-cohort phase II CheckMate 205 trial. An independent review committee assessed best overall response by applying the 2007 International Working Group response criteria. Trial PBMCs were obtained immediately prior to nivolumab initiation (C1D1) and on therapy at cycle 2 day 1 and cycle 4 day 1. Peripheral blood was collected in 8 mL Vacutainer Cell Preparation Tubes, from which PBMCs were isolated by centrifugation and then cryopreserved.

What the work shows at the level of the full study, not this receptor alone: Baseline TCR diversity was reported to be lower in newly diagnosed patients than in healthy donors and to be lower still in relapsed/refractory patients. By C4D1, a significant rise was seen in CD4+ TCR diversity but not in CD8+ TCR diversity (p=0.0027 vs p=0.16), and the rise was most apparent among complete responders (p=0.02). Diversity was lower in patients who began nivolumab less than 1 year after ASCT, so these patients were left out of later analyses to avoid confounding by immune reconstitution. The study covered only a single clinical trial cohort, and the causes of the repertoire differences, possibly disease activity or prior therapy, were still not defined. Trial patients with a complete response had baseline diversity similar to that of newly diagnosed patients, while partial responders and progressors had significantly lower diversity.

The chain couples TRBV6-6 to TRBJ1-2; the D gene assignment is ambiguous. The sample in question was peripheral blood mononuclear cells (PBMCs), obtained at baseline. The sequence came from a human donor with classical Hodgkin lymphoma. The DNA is TGTGCCAGCAGTTACTCGTACAGTTATGGCTACACCTTC. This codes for CASSYSYSYGYTF.